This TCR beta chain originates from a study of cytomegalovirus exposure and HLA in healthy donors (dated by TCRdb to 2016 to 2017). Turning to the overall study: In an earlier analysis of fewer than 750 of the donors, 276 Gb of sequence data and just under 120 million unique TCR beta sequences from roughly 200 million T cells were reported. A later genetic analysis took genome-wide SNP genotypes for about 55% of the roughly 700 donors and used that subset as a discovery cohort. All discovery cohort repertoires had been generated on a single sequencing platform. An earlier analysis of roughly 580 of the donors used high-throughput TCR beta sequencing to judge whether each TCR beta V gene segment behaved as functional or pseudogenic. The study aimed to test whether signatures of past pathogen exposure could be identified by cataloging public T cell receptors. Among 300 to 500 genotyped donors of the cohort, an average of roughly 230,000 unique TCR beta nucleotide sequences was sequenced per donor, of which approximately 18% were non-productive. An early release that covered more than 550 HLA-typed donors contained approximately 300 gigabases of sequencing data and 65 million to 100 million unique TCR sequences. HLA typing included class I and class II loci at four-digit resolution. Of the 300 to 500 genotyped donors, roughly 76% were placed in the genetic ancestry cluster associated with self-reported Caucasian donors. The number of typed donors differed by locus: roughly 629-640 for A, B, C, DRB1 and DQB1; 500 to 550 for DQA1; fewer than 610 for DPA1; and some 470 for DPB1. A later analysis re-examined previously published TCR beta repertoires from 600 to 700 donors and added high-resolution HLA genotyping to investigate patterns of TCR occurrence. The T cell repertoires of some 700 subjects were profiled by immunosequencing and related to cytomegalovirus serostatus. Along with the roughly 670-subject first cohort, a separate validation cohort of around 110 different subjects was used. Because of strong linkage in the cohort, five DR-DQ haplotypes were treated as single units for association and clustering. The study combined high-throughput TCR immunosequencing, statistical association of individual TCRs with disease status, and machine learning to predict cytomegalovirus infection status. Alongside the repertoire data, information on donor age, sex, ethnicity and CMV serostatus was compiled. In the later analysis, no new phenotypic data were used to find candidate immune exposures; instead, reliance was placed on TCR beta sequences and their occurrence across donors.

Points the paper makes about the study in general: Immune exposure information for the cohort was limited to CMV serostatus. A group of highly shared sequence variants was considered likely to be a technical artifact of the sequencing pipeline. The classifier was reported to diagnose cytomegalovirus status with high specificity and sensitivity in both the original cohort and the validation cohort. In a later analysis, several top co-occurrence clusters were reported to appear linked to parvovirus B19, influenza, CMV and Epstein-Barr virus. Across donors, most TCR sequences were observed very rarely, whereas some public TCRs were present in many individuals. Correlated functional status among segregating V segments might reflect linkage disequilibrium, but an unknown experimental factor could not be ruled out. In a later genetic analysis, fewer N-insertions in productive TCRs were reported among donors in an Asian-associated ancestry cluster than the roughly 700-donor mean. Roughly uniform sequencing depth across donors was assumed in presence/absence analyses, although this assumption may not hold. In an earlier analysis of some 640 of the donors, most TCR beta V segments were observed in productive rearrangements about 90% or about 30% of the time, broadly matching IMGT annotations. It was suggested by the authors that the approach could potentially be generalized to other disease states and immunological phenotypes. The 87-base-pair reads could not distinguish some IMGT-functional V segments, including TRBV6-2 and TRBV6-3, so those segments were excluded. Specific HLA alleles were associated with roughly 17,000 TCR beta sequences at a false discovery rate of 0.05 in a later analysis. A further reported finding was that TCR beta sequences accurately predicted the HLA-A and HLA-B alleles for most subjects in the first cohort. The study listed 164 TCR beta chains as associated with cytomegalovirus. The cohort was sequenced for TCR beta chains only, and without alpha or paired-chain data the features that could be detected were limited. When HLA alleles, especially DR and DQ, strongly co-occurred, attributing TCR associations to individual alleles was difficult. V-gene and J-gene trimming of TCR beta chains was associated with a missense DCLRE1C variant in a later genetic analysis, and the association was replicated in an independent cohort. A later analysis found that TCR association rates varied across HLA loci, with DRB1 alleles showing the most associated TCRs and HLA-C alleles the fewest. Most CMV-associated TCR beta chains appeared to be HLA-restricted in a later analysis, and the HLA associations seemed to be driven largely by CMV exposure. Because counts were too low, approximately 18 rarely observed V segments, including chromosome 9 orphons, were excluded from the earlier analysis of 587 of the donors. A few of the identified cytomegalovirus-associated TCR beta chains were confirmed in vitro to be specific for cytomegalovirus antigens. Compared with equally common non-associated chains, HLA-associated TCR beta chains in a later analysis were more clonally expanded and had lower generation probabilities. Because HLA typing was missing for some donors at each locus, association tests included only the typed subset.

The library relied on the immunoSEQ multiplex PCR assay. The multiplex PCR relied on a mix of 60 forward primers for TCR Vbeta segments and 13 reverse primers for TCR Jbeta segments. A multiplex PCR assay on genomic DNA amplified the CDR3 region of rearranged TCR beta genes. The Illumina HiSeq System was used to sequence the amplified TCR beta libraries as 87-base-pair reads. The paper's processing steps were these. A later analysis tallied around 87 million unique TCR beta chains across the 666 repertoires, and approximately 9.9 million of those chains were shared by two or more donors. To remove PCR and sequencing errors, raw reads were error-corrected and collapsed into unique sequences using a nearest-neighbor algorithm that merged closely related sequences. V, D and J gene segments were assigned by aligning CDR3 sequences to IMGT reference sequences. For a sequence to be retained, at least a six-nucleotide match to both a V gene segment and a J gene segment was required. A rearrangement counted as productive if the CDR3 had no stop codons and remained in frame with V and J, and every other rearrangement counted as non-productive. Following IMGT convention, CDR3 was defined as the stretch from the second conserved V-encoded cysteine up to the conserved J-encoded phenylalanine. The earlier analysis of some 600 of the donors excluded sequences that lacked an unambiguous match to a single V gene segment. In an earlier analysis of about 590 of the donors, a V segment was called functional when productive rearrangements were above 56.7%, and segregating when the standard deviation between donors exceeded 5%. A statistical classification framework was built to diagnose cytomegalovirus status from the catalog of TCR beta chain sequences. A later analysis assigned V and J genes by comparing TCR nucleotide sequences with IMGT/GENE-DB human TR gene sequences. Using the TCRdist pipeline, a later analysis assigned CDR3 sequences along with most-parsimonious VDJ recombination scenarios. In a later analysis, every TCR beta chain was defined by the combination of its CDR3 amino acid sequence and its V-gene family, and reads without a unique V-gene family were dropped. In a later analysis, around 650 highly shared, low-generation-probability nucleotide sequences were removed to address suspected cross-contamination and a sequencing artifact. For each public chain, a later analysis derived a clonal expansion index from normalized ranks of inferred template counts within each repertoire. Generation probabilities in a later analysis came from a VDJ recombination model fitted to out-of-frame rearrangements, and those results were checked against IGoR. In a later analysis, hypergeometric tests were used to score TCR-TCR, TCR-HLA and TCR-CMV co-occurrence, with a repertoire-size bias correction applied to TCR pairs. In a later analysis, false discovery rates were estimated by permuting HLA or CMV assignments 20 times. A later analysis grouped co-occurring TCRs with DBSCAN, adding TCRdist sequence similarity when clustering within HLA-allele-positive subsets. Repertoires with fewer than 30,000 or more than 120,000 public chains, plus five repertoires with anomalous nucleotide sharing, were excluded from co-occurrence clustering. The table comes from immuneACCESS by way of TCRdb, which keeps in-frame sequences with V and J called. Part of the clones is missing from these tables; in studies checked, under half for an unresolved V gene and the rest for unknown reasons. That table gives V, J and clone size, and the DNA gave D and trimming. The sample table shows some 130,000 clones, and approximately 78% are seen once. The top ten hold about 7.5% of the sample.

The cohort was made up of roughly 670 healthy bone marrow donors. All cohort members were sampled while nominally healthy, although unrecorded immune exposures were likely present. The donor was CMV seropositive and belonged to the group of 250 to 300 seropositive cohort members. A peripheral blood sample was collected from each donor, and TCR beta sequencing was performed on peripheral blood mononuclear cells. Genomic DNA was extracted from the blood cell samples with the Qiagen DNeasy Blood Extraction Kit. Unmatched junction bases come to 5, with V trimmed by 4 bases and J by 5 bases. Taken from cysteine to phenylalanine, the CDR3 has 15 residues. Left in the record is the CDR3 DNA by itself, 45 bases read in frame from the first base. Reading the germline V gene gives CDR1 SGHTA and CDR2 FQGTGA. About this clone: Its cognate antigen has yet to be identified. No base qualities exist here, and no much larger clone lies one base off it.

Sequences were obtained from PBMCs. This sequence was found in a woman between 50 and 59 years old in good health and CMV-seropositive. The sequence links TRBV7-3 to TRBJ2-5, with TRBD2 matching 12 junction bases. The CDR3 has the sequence CASSSTGTSGETQYF. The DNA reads TGTGCCAGCAGCTCCACCGGGACTAGCGGGGAGACCCAGTACTTC. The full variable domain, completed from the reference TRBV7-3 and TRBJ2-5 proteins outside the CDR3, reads GAGVSQTPSNKVTEKGKYVELRCDPISGHTALYWYRQSLGQGPEFLIYFQGTGAADDSGLPNDRFFAVRPEGSVSTLKIQRTERGDSAVYLCASSSTGTSGETQYFGPGTRLLVL.